These 28 T cell receptor beta chains were sequenced from one sample in a study of spatial heterogeneity in lung cancer. TCRdb recomputed calls from the 5' RACE reads with MiXCR, one row per CDR3 protein. The data show approximately 6,900 distinct CDR3 sequences, 3% to 5% seen once. Time point indicated: sample taken at primary tumor resection. The study sequenced unsorted whole RNA from tumor, nontumor lung or frozen PBMC. This specimen was normal lung tissue next to the tumor, taken at surgery. These receptors were taken from a female donor with early-stage non-small cell lung cancer.

This clonotype was counted many times. The chain has TRBV7-2 and TRBJ1-1, with TRBD1 matching over 7 bases. Germline loops: CDR1 SGHTA, CDR2 FQGNSA. Trimming took 3 bases from V and 3 from J; bases not matched to a gene: 4. The CDR3 extends over 14 amino acids. CDR3 in amino acids: CASSLRGRDTEAFF. In DNA, the CDR3 is TGTGCCAGCAGCTTGAGGGGGCGGGACACTGAAGCTTTCTTT.

Within the sample, this clonotype is large. This rearrangement joins TRBV9 to TRBJ1-1; D not certain. The CDR3 extends over 13 amino acids. Per germline, CDR1 SGDLS and CDR2 YYNGEE. V gave up 3 bases and J gave up 1 base, with 7 bases separating them. The CDR3 reads CASSAAENTEAFF. In DNA, the CDR3 is TGTGCCAGCAGCGCCGCCGAGAACACTGAAGCTTTCTTT.

In this sample, this clonotype turned up many times. This chain links TRBV30 with TRBJ2-7, with 8 bases fitting TRBD2. V gave up 1 base and J gave up 2 bases; unmatched junction bases: 4. This CDR3 spans 14 amino acids. Germline V gives CDR1 GTSNPN, CDR2 SVGIG (reference sequence). CDR3 bases: TGTGCCTGGAGTGCCGGGGGGGCGGCCTACGAGCAGTACTTC. Translated, it gives CAWSAGGAAYEQYF.

The gene calls are TRBV2 and TRBJ2-5; 8 bases agree with TRBD2. The V and J ends lost 2 bases and 7 bases, in that order; junction bases with no gene match: 15. The CDR3 runs to 17 residues. Germline V gene lookup returns CDR1 SNHLY and CDR2 FYNNEI. CDR3 protein: CASSELGTSSAVGTQYF. The CDR3 DNA reads as TGTGCCAGCAGTGAATTGGGGACTAGTAGTGCAGTTGGGACCCAGTACTTC.

This clonotype came up many times. The V gene is TRBV9, the J gene TRBJ2-3; D remains unclear. The CDR3 has 16 residues. With 4 bases removed from V and 0 bases from J, the gap between germline ends came to 15 bases. The germline V gene has CDR1 SGDLS and CDR2 YYNGEE. CDR3 in amino acids: CASSIGLQDSTDTQYF. CDR3 nucleotides: TGTGCCAGCAGCATCGGGCTCCAAGATAGCACAGATACGCAGTATTTT.

This clonotype ranks as medium-sized (0.01 to 0.1%). The chain uses TRBV7-9 and TRBJ2-4; D unclear. CDR1 is SEHNR and CDR2 is FQNEAQ in the germline V gene (reference sequence). Trimming took 5 bases from V and 9 from J, leaving 17 bases between them. The CDR3 has 14 residues. For the CDR3, the DNA is TGTGCCAGCAGCGTAGGCGGTTCGGATGGCATTCAGTACTTC. Translation: CASSVGGSDGIQYF. Full variable domain (missing parts from reference TRBV7-9 and TRBJ2-4): DTGVSQNPRHKITKRGQNVTFRCDPISEHNRLYWYRQTLGQGPEFLTYFQNEAQLEKSRLLSDRFSAERPKGSFSTLEIQRTEQGDSAMYLCASSVGGSDGIQYFGAGTRLSVL.

The table lists this clonotype with many counts. The chain has TRBV6-1 and TRBJ1-2; D ambiguous. This CDR3 is 12 amino acids long. V lost 9 bases to trimming and J lost 8 bases, with 16 bases between them. CDR1 is MNHNS, CDR2 SASEGT, per germline. CDR3 bases: TGTGCCAGTCGCGACCCGTCCCGCGGCTACACCTTC. Its translation is CASRDPSRGYTF.

This clonotype is large within its sample. The V and J genes are TRBV4-1 and TRBJ2-4; 9 bases are a match to TRBD2. Losses at the gene ends were 0 bases for V and 9 bases for J; bases not matched to a gene: 6. The CDR3 has 15 residues. Germline-derived CDR1 and CDR2 are MGHRA and YSYEKL. DNA of the CDR3: TGCGCCAGCAGCCAAGAGGCGGGGGGGCCTGCCATTCAGTACTTC. As protein: CASSQEAGGPAIQYF.

This clonotype was picked up many times. The chain recombines TRBV3-1 with TRBJ2-2; 10 nucleotides match TRBD2. Losses at the gene ends were 5 bases for V and 3 bases for J; bases not matched to a gene: 3. The CDR3 has 15 amino acids. Germline CDR1 LGHDT, CDR2 YNNKEL (reference sequence). DNA for the CDR3: TGTGCCAGCAGCAAGCGGGGGGGCCACACCGGGGAGCTGTTTTTT. Protein sequence: CASSKRGGHTGELFF.

This clonotype rates as medium-sized. The V gene is TRBV11-2, the J gene TRBJ1-2; no definite D call. With 1 base removed from V and 1 base from J, the gap between germline ends came to 19 bases. CDR3 length: 18 residues. Per the germline V gene, CDR1 is SGHAT and CDR2 is FQNNGV. The chain's CDR3 is CASSLAWRDASVNYGYTF. The CDR3 nucleotides are TGTGCCAGCAGCTTAGCTTGGAGGGATGCTTCTGTTAACTATGGCTACACCTTC.

In its sample, this clonotype ranks as medium-sized. The rearrangement links TRBV20-1 to TRBJ2-2; possibly TRBD2 for D (5 bases). The CDR3 is made up of 15 amino acids. V was trimmed by 1 base and J by 0 bases, leaving 9 bases between them. CDR1 is DFQATT, CDR2 SNEGSKA, per germline (reference sequence). The CDR3 loop is CSARGAGANTGELFF. The DNA for the CDR3 is TGCAGTGCTAGAGGGGCGGGCGCGAACACCGGGGAGCTGTTTTTT.

This clonotype is classed as medium-sized (0.01 to 0.1%). This chain's CDR3 is CSGRTGLTDTQYF. For the CDR3, the DNA is TGCAGCGGGAGGACAGGCCTTACAGATACGCAGTATTTT. The V gene is TRBV29-1, the J gene TRBJ2-3, with 7 bases lining up with TRBD1. CDR3 length: 13 amino acids. V trimming: 7 bases; J trimming: 3 bases; junction bases outside the gene matches: 7. Germline values: CDR1 SQVTM, CDR2 ANQGSEA.

This clonotype has a handful of counts. V is TRBV7-2 and J is TRBJ2-1; 8 positions agree with TRBD2. There are 16 residues in the CDR3. Germline V gene data show CDR1 as SGHTA and CDR2 as FQGNSA. The J segment lost 0 bases and the V segment lost 1 base, leaving 2 bases of the junction unmatched. CDR3 nucleotide sequence: TGTGCCAGCAGCTTAGTGGGGACTAGCTCCTACAATGAGCAGTTCTTC. Translating gives CASSLVGTSSYNEQFF. The full variable domain, in which reference TRBV7-2 and TRBJ2-1 provide the parts outside the CDR3, is GAGVSQSPSNKVTEKGKDVELRCDPISGHTALYWYRQSLGQGLEFLIYFQGNSAPDKSGLPSDRFSAERTGGSVSTLTIQRTQQEDSAVYLCASSLVGTSSYNEQFFGPGTRLTVL.

There are many counts of this clonotype. The rearrangement uses TRBV27 and TRBJ2-7; the D is unclear. Trimming stripped 4 bases from V and 3 bases from J, with 7 bases between. Germline CDR1 and CDR2: MNHEY and SMNVEV (reference sequence). CDR3 length: 12 amino acids. CDR3 sequence (DNA): TGTGCCAGCAGTTCTGCCAGCTACGAGCAGTACTTC. Encoded protein: CASSSASYEQYF.

This clonotype was recorded many times. This chain joins TRBV6-5 and TRBJ1-6; possibly TRBD1 for D (6 bases). The germline V gene has CDR1 MNHEY and CDR2 SVGAGI. V was pared by 0 bases and J by 6 bases, with 15 bases between. The CDR3 is made up of 17 amino acids. The CDR3 region has the DNA TGTGCCAGCAGTTACTCACTCCCAGGGGAGGCTAATTCACCCCTCCACTTT. Its translation: CASSYSLPGEANSPLHF.

This clonotype was observed many times. The chain combines TRBV11-2 with TRBJ2-3, with D tentatively TRBD1 (5 bases). CDR1 SGHAT and CDR2 FQNNGV come from the germline V gene. The CDR3 is 16 residues long. The V end lost 1 base, the J end lost 0 bases, and 11 bases lay between the germline ends. CDR3: CASSLGGGTSTDTQYF. CDR3 sequence (DNA): TGTGCCAGCAGCTTAGGGGGCGGAACTAGCACAGATACGCAGTATTTT.

At least ten counts were recorded for this clonotype. In DNA, the CDR3 is TGCGCCAGCAGCTTGGAGGCAGGGAGCTATGGCTACACCTTC. Its translation is CASSLEAGSYGYTF. This chain joins TRBV5-1 and TRBJ1-2, with D possibly TRBD1 on 5 matching bases. The CDR3 loop spans 14 amino acids. CDR1 is SGHRS, CDR2 YFSETQ, per germline. V was shortened by 0 bases and J by 4 bases, with 10 bases between the two germline ends.

In this sample, this clonotype is medium-sized. The rearrangement links TRBV7-2 to TRBJ2-7, with 11 bases matching TRBD1. Germline values: CDR1 SGHTA, CDR2 FQGNSA. Losses at the gene ends were 3 bases for V and 6 bases for J; bases not matched to a gene: 4. The CDR3 contains 14 residues. Written as DNA, the CDR3 is TGTGCCAGCAGCTTGGACAGGGGGCGTACCGAGCAGTACTTC. Translation gives CASSLDRGRTEQYF.

By frequency in the sample, this clonotype is medium-sized. The chain is built from TRBV12-5 and TRBJ2-3; 8 nucleotides line up with TRBD2. The CDR3 length is 17 residues. J was trimmed by 4 bases and V by 1 base; bases with no gene match: 10. Germline V gene sequence: CDR1 LGHNT, CDR2 FRNRAP. Written as DNA, the CDR3 is TGTGCTAGTGGTTTGGCTCGGGGGGGTAGGGGCGCAGATACGCAGTATTTT. Its protein is CASGLARGGRGADTQYF.

This clonotype appeared a few times. The chain has TRBV29-1 and TRBJ2-5; D is undetermined. CDR1 and CDR2 (germline): SQVTM, ANQGSEA. The CDR3 is 13 residues long. The V gene lost 3 bases and the J gene lost 5 bases, with 13 bases spanning the gap. The CDR3 loop reads CSVEVLVGETQYF. In DNA form, the CDR3 reads TGCAGCGTTGAGGTCCTAGTGGGGGAGACCCAGTACTTC.

This clonotype was seen ten or more times. This rearrangement joins TRBV20-1 to TRBJ1-1; D might be TRBD1 (6 bases). The CDR3 is 11 amino acids. Germline CDR1 and CDR2: DFQATT and SNEGSKA (reference sequence). V lost 5 bases and J 10 bases, leaving 14 bases between the germline ends. The CDR3 loop reads CSAGWGGGAFF. CDR3 DNA: TGCAGTGCTGGATGGGGAGGGGGAGCTTTCTTT.

This clonotype was seen ten or more times. V is TRBV2 and J is TRBJ1-5, with 7 bases identical to TRBD1. V trimming: 6 bases; J trimming: 4 bases; junction bases outside the gene matches: 3. Germline V gives CDR1 SNHLY, CDR2 FYNNEI. This CDR3 is built from 13 residues. CDR3 in DNA: TGTGCCAGCAGACAGGGGCAGAATCAGCCCCAGCATTTT. This codes for CASRQGQNQPQHF.

This clonotype showed up many times. The rearrangement uses TRBV30 and TRBJ1-1; D gene uncertain. Germline V gives CDR1 GTSNPN, CDR2 SVGIG (reference sequence). Trimming removed 2 bases at V and 4 bases at J, with 11 bases between. This CDR3 comprises 13 residues. This chain's CDR3 is CAWSSDPGTEAFF. As DNA, the CDR3 is TGTGCCTGGAGTAGCGATCCGGGCACTGAAGCTTTCTTT.

The sample holds many counts of this clonotype. CDR3 residues: CASSLTRETEAFF. Here the CDR3 DNA reads TGCGCCAGCAGCCTTACCAGGGAGACTGAAGCTTTCTTT. This sequence joins TRBV5-1 and TRBJ1-1, with D perhaps matching TRBD1 (5 bases). Trimming removed 4 bases from V and 5 bases from J, with 12 bases in between. Per the germline V gene, CDR1 is SGHRS and CDR2 is YFSETQ. The CDR3 runs to 13 residues.

This clonotype counts as medium-sized. This chain uses TRBV28 with TRBJ1-2; no firm D call. Per the germline V gene, CDR1 is MDHEN and CDR2 is SYDVKM. The CDR3 has 12 residues. V was clipped by 5 bases and J by 8 bases, with 12 bases between them. The CDR3: CASSPLVGGYTF. The DNA of the CDR3 is TGTGCCAGCAGTCCTTTGGTAGGCGGCTACACCTTC.

This rearrangement joins TRBV4-3 to TRBJ2-2; the match to TRBD1 covers 8 bases. V was pared by 0 bases and J by 6 bases, with 3 bases of the junction left unmatched. This CDR3 has 15 residues. The germline gives CDR1 LGHNA, CDR2 YSLEER. The CDR3 nucleotides are TGCGCCAGCAGCCAAGATCCACAGGGGGCCGGGGAGCTGTTTTTT. Amino acids: CASSQDPQGAGELFF.

This clonotype is medium-sized (0.01 to 0.1%). The V and J genes are TRBV24-1 and TRBJ2-3; the D gene is possibly TRBD1 (5 bases). In germline, CDR1 is KGHDR, CDR2 SFDVKD. The V gene lost 4 bases and the J gene lost 4 bases, with 5 bases spanning the gap. This CDR3 is 12 amino acids long. The chain's CDR3 is CATSEGADTQYF. CDR3 DNA sequence: TGTGCCACCAGTGAAGGGGCAGATACGCAGTATTTT.

This clonotype came up a few times. This rearrangement joins TRBV5-1 to TRBJ2-5; 9 bases fit TRBD2. The CDR3 covers 15 residues. Germline-derived CDR1 and CDR2 are SGHRS and YFSETQ. V trimming: 0 bases; J trimming: 2 bases; junction bases outside the gene matches: 2. The CDR3 DNA is TGCGCCAGCAGCTTGGGCCTAGCGGGGCAAGAGACCCAGTACTTC. Its protein product is CASSLGLAGQETQYF. Using reference TRBV5-1 and TRBJ2-5 for the parts outside the CDR3, the full variable domain is KAGVTQTPRYLIKTRGQQVTLSCSPISGHRSVSWYQQTPGQGLQFLFEYFSETQRNKGNFPGRFSGRQFSNSRSEMNVSTLELGDSALYLCASSLGLAGQETQYFGPGTRLLVL.